Below are 9 T cell receptor beta chains sequenced from a single sample in a study of T cell clones after liver transplantation. Here immunoSEQ multiplex PCR was the method, and the copy in TCRdb shows in-frame clones only, minus some. The data show roughly 67,000 clones, around 93% seen once. Sample: CD4+ T cells from blood, taken about 26 months after liver transplant. These receptors were collected from a human patient who received a liver transplant. Some T cells could come from the graft donor.

CDR3 protein: CASSSPGLKNTQYF. The CDR3 coding sequence is TGTGCCAGCAGTTCACCGGGACTTAAAAATACGCAGTATTTT. This rearrangement joins TRBV6-5 to TRBJ2-3; D possibly corresponds to TRBD2 (6 bases). The CDR3 is 14 residues long. With 4 bases removed from V and 7 bases from J, the gap between germline ends came to 15 bases. Germline V CDR1 and CDR2: MNHEY, SVGAGI.

The V and J genes are TRBV11-3 and TRBJ1-1; D not resolved. The CDR3 is made up of 13 amino acids. Trimming cost V 5 bases and J 4 bases, with 11 bases left between them. Germline CDR1 is SGHNT and CDR2 is YENEEA. The DNA for the CDR3 is TGTGCCAGCAGCCCCCACTCGGCCACTGAAGCTTTCTTT. Its protein is CASSPHSATEAFF. The full variable domain, with the rest looked up from reference TRBV11-3 and TRBJ1-1, is EAGVVQSPRYKIIEKKQPVAFWCNPISGHNTLYWYLQNLGQGPELLIRYENEEAVDDSQLPKDRFSAERLKGVDSTLKIQPAELGDSAVYLCASSPHSATEAFFGQGTRLTVV.

V gene TRBV6-6 combines with J gene TRBJ2-3; TRBD2 matches 9 bases. Looked up from germline, CDR1 is MNHNY and CDR2 is SVGAGI (reference sequence). The trim removed 2 bases at V and 6 bases at J, leaving 6 bases unmatched. The CDR3 totals 15 residues. DNA for the CDR3: TGTGCCAGCAGTTACCCTAGCGGGGAAATCGATACGCAGTATTTT. It encodes CASSYPSGEIDTQYF.

The CDR3 DNA sequence: TGTGCCATCAGAGAGGAATCGTCCTACAATGAGCAGTTCTTC. Translating gives CAIREESSYNEQFF. The chain employs TRBV10-3 and TRBJ2-1, with D uncertain. Germline assignment: CDR1 ENHRY and CDR2 SYGVKD. The CDR3 covers 14 residues. Trimming shortened V by 6 bases and J by 1 base, and 10 bases separated the two germline ends.

The J gene is TRBJ1-4, the V gene TRBV7-9, with D maybe TRBD1 (5 bases). This CDR3 region has 13 residues. Germline values: CDR1 SEHNR, CDR2 FQNEAQ (reference sequence). V was trimmed by 7 bases and J by 5 bases, leaving 11 bases between them. The CDR3 protein is CASTGHANEKLFF. DNA of the CDR3: TGTGCCAGCACTGGACACGCGAATGAAAAACTGTTTTTT.

The V call is TRBV5-5, the J call TRBJ1-5; D unclear. The CDR3 totals 15 residues. V lost 1 base to trimming and J lost 3 bases, with 11 bases between them. Looked up from germline, CDR1 is SGHKS and CDR2 is YYEKEE (reference sequence). The CDR3 DNA sequence: TGTGCCAGCAGCTTGTCACGAACGCCCAATCAGCCCCAGCATTTT. Translating it yields CASSLSRTPNQPQHF.

The chain is built from TRBV4-2 and TRBJ2-1, with a possible D match to TRBD2 (7 bases). CDR1 and CDR2 (germline): LGHNA, YNFKEQ. The CDR3 is 18 residues long. With 0 bases removed from V and 4 bases from J, the gap between germline ends came to 19 bases. DNA of the CDR3: TGTGCCAGCAGCCAAGAGGTTGGGAGCGGGACACTATACAATGAGCAGTTCTTC. Amino acid sequence: CASSQEVGSGTLYNEQFF.

The rearrangement joins TRBV11-3 to TRBJ2-3; no definite D call. With 5 bases removed from V and 0 bases from J, the gap between germline ends came to 6 bases. The CDR3 runs to 13 residues. From germline, CDR1 is SGHNT and CDR2 YENEEA. The CDR3 protein is CASSLHSTDTQYF. CDR3 nucleotides: TGTGCCAGCAGCCTCCATAGCACAGATACGCAGTATTTT. The whole variable domain, remainder taken from reference TRBV11-3 and TRBJ2-3, is EAGVVQSPRYKIIEKKQPVAFWCNPISGHNTLYWYLQNLGQGPELLIRYENEEAVDDSQLPKDRFSAERLKGVDSTLKIQPAELGDSAVYLCASSLHSTDTQYFGPGTRLTVL.

V is TRBV11-1 and J is TRBJ2-4, with 8 bases matching TRBD1. From germline, CDR1 is SGHAT and CDR2 FQDESV (reference sequence). Trimming took 4 bases from V and 6 from J; bases not matched to a gene: 2. This CDR3 has 13 residues. The CDR3 coding sequence is TGTGCCAGCAGCTCCGGACAGGGAAACATTCAGTACTTC. Amino acid sequence: CASSSGQGNIQYF.